Each of the 5 T cell receptor beta chains below was sequenced from the same sample in a study of blood T cell repertoires in COVID-19. Only in-frame clones appear in the TCRdb table, and some are missing; sequencing was by immunoSEQ multiplex PCR. The sample holds 75,000 to 95,000 clones, roughly 90% seen once. Source material: peripheral blood. The origin of the receptors is a human donor in a cohort sampled during active COVID-19.

The chain combines TRBV9 with TRBJ2-1; 9 bases map to TRBD2. V was clipped by 1 base and J by 2 bases; unmatched bases: 1. This CDR3 spans 15 amino acids. Germline assignment: CDR1 SGDLS and CDR2 YYNGEE. The CDR3 DNA follows: TGTGCCAGCAGCGTACTAGCGGGGACCTACAATGAGCAGTTCTTC. This encodes CASSVLAGTYNEQFF.

The chain is built from TRBV19 and TRBJ2-3, with 7 nucleotides matching TRBD2. Germline V gene data show CDR1 as LNHDA and CDR2 as SQIVND (reference sequence). V was pared by 4 bases and J by 0 bases, with 13 bases of the junction left unmatched. The CDR3 runs to 18 residues. This chain's CDR3 is CASSNLPGLFTSTDTQYF. Here the CDR3 DNA reads TGTGCCAGTAGTAACCTACCGGGACTATTCACTAGCACAGATACGCAGTATTTT. Full variable domain (rest looked up from reference TRBV19 and TRBJ2-3): DGGITQSPKYLFRKEGQNVTLSCEQNLNHDAMYWYRQDPGQGLRLIYYSQIVNDFQKGDIAEGYSVSREKKESFPLTVTSAQKNPTAFYLCASSNLPGLFTSTDTQYFGPGTRLTVL.

This sequence joins TRBV27 and TRBJ2-7; 8 bases line up with TRBD2. The CDR3 loop spans 13 amino acids. The ends lost 8 bases at V and 4 bases at J; junction bases unmatched: 7. Germline lookup yields CDR1 MNHEY and CDR2 SMNVEV (reference sequence). This CDR3 is CASAGTRVYEQYF. The CDR3, as DNA: TGTGCCAGCGCCGGGACTAGGGTATACGAGCAGTACTTC.

This rearrangement joins TRBV18 to TRBJ2-6, with 7 bases aligning to TRBD1. J lost 4 bases, V lost 2 bases, and 5 bases had no gene match. This CDR3 is 16 amino acids long. The germline V gene has CDR1 KGHSH and CDR2 LQKENI. CDR3 DNA sequence: TGTGCCAGCTCACCAAACAGGGGTACCGGGGCCAACGTCCTGACTTTC. This encodes CASSPNRGTGANVLTF.

This chain connects TRBV4-3 to TRBJ2-5; 13 bases agree with TRBD2. The ends lost 0 bases at V and 1 base at J; junction bases unmatched: 8. In germline, CDR1 is LGHNA, CDR2 YSLEER. CDR3 length: 19 amino acids. The CDR3 protein is CASSQEVTGLAGSQETQYF. The CDR3 DNA reads TGCGCCAGCAGCCAAGAAGTAACGGGACTAGCGGGATCCCAAGAGACCCAGTACTTC.